This T cell receptor (beta chain) was identified during a study of breast tumors, draining lymph nodes, adjacent tissues. General study results and limits: Data only fit, rather than demonstrated, lymph node origin of most tumor T cells.

TCRdb used MiXCR to reprocess the multiplex PCR reads, holding one entry per CDR3 protein. The profile shows 150,000 to 200,000 distinct CDR3 sequences, 30% to 35% of them singletons. A word on this clonotype: Its antigen is not known.

Breast cancer patients provided tissue from their axillary draining lymph nodes. The specimen sequenced was axillary lymph node tissue. The clonotype originates from a female donor with breast cancer. Some clones in this sample may be carry-over from other donors' samples.

CDR3 DNA sequence: TGTGCCAGCAGTTACTCGAGACAGGGGGCGGACACCGGGGAGCTGTTTTTT. Encoded protein: CASSYSRQGADTGELFF. The chain uses TRBV6-6 and TRBJ2-2; 10 bases fit TRBD1. The germline V gene encodes CDR1 MNHNY and CDR2 SVGAGI (reference sequence). CDR3 length equals 17 residues. V shed 0 bases, J shed 3 bases, and the junction held 4 bases outside the gene matches.